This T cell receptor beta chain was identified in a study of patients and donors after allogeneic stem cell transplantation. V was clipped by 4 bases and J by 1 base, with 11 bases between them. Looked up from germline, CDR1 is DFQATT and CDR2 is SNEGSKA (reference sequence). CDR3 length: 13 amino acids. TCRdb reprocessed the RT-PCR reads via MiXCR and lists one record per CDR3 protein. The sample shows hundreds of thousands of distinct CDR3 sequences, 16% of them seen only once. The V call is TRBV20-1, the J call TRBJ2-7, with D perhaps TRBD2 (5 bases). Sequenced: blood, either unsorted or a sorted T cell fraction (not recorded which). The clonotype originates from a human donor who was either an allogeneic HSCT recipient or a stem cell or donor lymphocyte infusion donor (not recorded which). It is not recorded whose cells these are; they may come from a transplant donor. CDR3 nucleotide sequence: TGCAGTGCTATGACCGGCGGGTCCTACGAGCAGTACTTC. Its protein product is CSAMTGGSYEQYF.